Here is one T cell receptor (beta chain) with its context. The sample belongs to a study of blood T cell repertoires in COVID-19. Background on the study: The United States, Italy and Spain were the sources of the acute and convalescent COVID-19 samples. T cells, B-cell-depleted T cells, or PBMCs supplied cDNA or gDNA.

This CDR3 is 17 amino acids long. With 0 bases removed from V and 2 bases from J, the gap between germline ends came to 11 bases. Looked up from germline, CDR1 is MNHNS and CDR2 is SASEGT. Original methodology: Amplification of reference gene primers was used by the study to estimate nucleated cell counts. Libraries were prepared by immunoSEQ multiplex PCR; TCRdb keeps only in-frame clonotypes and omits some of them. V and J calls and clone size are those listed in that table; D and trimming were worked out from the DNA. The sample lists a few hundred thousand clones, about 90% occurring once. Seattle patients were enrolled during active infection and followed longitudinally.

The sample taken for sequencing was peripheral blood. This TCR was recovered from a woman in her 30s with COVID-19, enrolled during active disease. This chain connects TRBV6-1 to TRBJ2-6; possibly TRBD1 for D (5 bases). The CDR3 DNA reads TGTGCCAGCAGTGAAGCCAGGGATCCAGCTGGGGCCAACGTCCTGACTTTC. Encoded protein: CASSEARDPAGANVLTF.